The 27 T cell receptor beta chains listed next were all sequenced from one sample in a study of shared clonotypes between healthy human individuals. Only in-frame clones appear in the TCRdb table, and some are missing; sequencing was by immunoSEQ multiplex PCR. Of about 2 million clones listed, approximately 94% are singletons. CD45RO-negative CD8 cells positively selected for CCR7 made up the naive population, which excluded terminally differentiated effector memory CD45RA+ cells. Sample: naive CD8+ T cells sorted from blood. These receptors were obtained from a man between 18 and 29 years old in good health.

V is TRBV5-5 and J is TRBJ1-1; no reliable D call. This CDR3 spans 12 amino acids. The germline CDR1 and CDR2 sequences are SGHKS and YYEKEE (reference sequence). Trimming removed 5 bases at V and 5 bases at J, with 10 bases between. The CDR3 loop reads CASSFGWTEAFF. The CDR3 DNA reads as TGTGCCAGCAGTTTCGGTTGGACTGAAGCTTTCTTT.

The chain links TRBV27 to TRBJ2-1, with TRBD2 as a possible D gene (6 bases). Germline assignment: CDR1 MNHEY and CDR2 SMNVEV (reference sequence). The V gene lost 6 bases and the J gene lost 7 bases, with 16 bases spanning the gap. The CDR3 length is 14 residues. DNA of the CDR3: TGTGCCAGCAGCCGCAGCACCCGGGGGAATGAGCAGTTCTTC. Protein: CASSRSTRGNEQFF.

The chain is built from TRBV13 and TRBJ2-5; D ambiguous. This CDR3 comprises 14 residues. CDR1 is PRHDT, CDR2 FYEKMQ, per germline (reference sequence). V dropped 5 bases and J dropped 4 bases, with 14 bases sitting between them. CDR3 in amino acids: CASSVGKGRETQYF. CDR3 DNA: TGTGCCAGCAGCGTCGGAAAAGGGCGAGAGACCCAGTACTTC.

With regard to this clone: Other DNA sequences within the sample encode an identical CDR3. V and J are TRBV13 and TRBJ2-3; no reliable D call. Germline V gene sequence: CDR1 PRHDT, CDR2 FYEKMQ (reference sequence). V was pared by 3 bases and J by 0 bases, with 7 bases between. CDR3 size: 14 residues. CDR3 sequence (DNA): TGTGCCAGCAGCTTGAGGACCAGCACAGATACGCAGTATTTT. Translating gives CASSLRTSTDTQYF.

Concerning this clone: This sample includes further DNA sequences coding for the same CDR3. This chain links TRBV9 with TRBJ2-5; a weak D match, TRBD1 (7 bases). V lost 3 bases to trimming and J lost 5 bases, with 11 bases between them. The length of the CDR3 is 13 residues. Germline V gene lookup returns CDR1 SGDLS and CDR2 YYNGEE. In DNA, the CDR3 is TGTGCCAGCAGCGGGACAGGAGGGGAGACCCAGTACTTC. It codes for CASSGTGGETQYF.

The chain employs TRBV7-9 and TRBJ2-1; tentatively, D is TRBD1 or TRBD2 (5 bases each). V dropped 10 bases and J dropped 4 bases, with 11 bases sitting between them. Looked up from germline, CDR1 is SEHNR and CDR2 is FQNEAQ (reference sequence). This CDR3 contains 12 residues. CDR3 DNA: TGTGCCAACCGGGACGGGTACAATGAGCAGTTCTTC. Its translation is CANRDGYNEQFF. The full variable domain, with the rest looked up from reference TRBV7-9 and TRBJ2-1, is DTGVSQNPRHKITKRGQNVTFRCDPISEHNRLYWYRQTLGQGPEFLTYFQNEAQLEKSRLLSDRFSAERPKGSFSTLEIQRTEQGDSAMYLCANRDGYNEQFFGPGTRLTVL.

The rearrangement links TRBV28 to TRBJ2-5; TRBD1 aligns across 7 bases. The CDR3 spans 15 residues. V was pared by 6 bases and J by 2 bases, with 9 bases of the junction left unmatched. Germline assignment: CDR1 MDHEN and CDR2 SYDVKM. The CDR3 loop is CASRRRDSPQETQYF. CDR3 coding DNA: TGTGCCAGCAGACGAAGGGACAGTCCGCAAGAGACCCAGTACTTC.

V is TRBV28 and J is TRBJ1-4; TRBD1 might be the D (5 bases). Between the trimmed V and J ends, which lost 5 bases and 6 bases, there was a span of 19 bases. Germline-derived CDR1 and CDR2 are MDHEN and SYDVKM. The CDR3 consists of 16 residues. The CDR3 bases are TGTGCCAGCAGTCCTACCCAGGGACGCACCGATGAAAAACTGTTTTTT. This gives the protein CASSPTQGRTDEKLFF.

To note about this clone: This sample includes further DNA sequences coding for the same CDR3. This chain joins TRBV10-2 and TRBJ2-7, with 9 nucleotides matching TRBD2. This CDR3 has 14 amino acids. Germline loops: CDR1 WSHSY, CDR2 SAAADI. The junction had 1 base not matched to a gene; V was cut back by 3 bases and J by 1 base. The CDR3 region is CASSEAGGSYEQYF. In DNA form, the CDR3 reads TGCGCCAGCAGTGAAGCGGGGGGATCCTACGAGCAGTACTTC.

The chain carries TRBV13 and TRBJ2-7; the match to TRBD2 covers 8 bases. The CDR3 is 13 amino acids. J lost 7 bases, V lost 5 bases, and 7 bases had no gene match. Germline lookup yields CDR1 PRHDT and CDR2 FYEKMQ (reference sequence). This CDR3 reads CASSPALAGEQYF. The CDR3 coding sequence is TGTGCCAGCAGCCCAGCTCTAGCGGGTGAGCAGTACTTC.

This clone was observed a handful of times. This chain links TRBV28 with TRBJ1-2; 7 bases are a match to TRBD1. Per the germline V gene, CDR1 is MDHEN and CDR2 is SYDVKM. This CDR3 has 16 amino acids. Trimming removed 2 bases from V and 8 bases from J; junction bases left unmatched: 14. CDR3 DNA sequence: TGTGCCAGCAGTTTAATCCAAGGGGGCGTCCCCCGCGGCTACACCTTC. Its translation: CASSLIQGGVPRGYTF.

The chain is built from TRBV5-1 and TRBJ1-1; maybe TRBD1 (5 bases). Germline lookup yields CDR1 SGHRS and CDR2 YFSETQ. The CDR3 consists of 15 residues. V was trimmed by 0 bases and J by 0 bases, leaving 9 bases between them. CDR3 sequence (DNA): TGCGCCAGCAGCTTGGGACCGGACATGAACACTGAAGCTTTCTTT. Translating it yields CASSLGPDMNTEAFF.

This chain uses TRBV11-2 with TRBJ2-7; D not resolved. V was shortened by 0 bases and J by 6 bases, with 6 bases between the two germline ends. The germline V gene encodes CDR1 SGHAT and CDR2 FQNNGV. The CDR3 has 12 residues. CDR3 sequence: CASSLDRLEQYF. CDR3 DNA sequence: TGTGCCAGCAGCTTAGACCGGCTCGAGCAGTACTTC.

The chain employs TRBV6-5 and TRBJ2-5, with D perhaps TRBD2 (6 bases). Trimming cost V 7 bases and J 5 bases, with 17 bases left between them. Germline V lookup: CDR1 MNHEY, CDR2 SVGAGI. The CDR3 spans 14 residues. CDR3 sequence: CASKPREWRETQYF. The CDR3 bases are TGTGCCAGCAAACCACGGGAGTGGCGGGAGACCCAGTACTTC.

The chain uses TRBV9 and TRBJ2-7; the D is unclear. V gave up 3 bases and J gave up 0 bases, with 10 bases separating them. This CDR3 is 14 amino acids long. Germline CDR1 SGDLS, CDR2 YYNGEE. The CDR3 sequence is CASSDTESSYEQYF. The CDR3, as DNA: TGTGCCAGCAGCGATACAGAGAGCTCCTACGAGCAGTACTTC.

This chain uses TRBV9 with TRBJ2-7; TRBD2 matches 10 bases. This CDR3 spans 15 amino acids. Germline V CDR1 and CDR2: SGDLS, YYNGEE. Trimming removed 5 bases from V and 0 bases from J; junction bases left unmatched: 5. CDR3 in amino acids: CASSLLAGDSYEQYF. CDR3 DNA: TGTGCCAGCAGTCTCCTAGCGGGGGACTCCTACGAGCAGTACTTC.

This clone was picked up one time. The chain employs TRBV4-3 and TRBJ2-2, with 8 nucleotides matching TRBD1. The CDR3 loop spans 18 amino acids. V was pared by 0 bases and J by 1 base, with 7 bases of the junction left unmatched. The germline V gene has CDR1 LGHNA and CDR2 YSLEER. DNA for the CDR3: TGCGCCAGCAGCCAAGATCGCCTAGACAGGGGGAACACCGGGGAGCTGTTTTTT. Protein product: CASSQDRLDRGNTGELFF.

As regards this clone: This may be a read error: a much more frequent sequence differs by one nucleotide. This sample includes further DNA sequences coding for the same CDR3. The chain couples TRBV9 to TRBJ2-2, with a possible D match to TRBD2 (7 bases). Trimming pared 2 bases from V and 4 bases from J, leaving 9 bases between. Germline CDR1 reads SGDLS; CDR2 reads YYNGEE. The CDR3 loop spans 14 amino acids. The CDR3 region is CASSVGGGTGELFF. CDR3 sequence (DNA): TGTGCCAGCAGCGTGGGAGGGGGCACCGGGGAGCTGTTTTTT.

CDR3 DNA sequence: TGCGCCAGCAGTGACGACCGACGCAATGAGCAGTTCTTC. Amino acids: CASSDDRRNEQFF. This chain joins TRBV10-1 and TRBJ2-1, with no clear D. The CDR3 covers 13 residues. Per the germline V gene, CDR1 is WNHNN and CDR2 is SYGVQD (reference sequence). V was cut by 3 bases and J by 6 bases, with 9 bases left in between.

The chain recombines TRBV7-2 with TRBJ2-7; 8 nucleotides agree with TRBD2. CDR3 length equals 16 residues. The junction had 8 bases not matched to a gene; V was cut back by 4 bases and J by 0 bases. The germline V gene encodes CDR1 SGHTA and CDR2 FQGNSA. The CDR3 DNA follows: TGTGCCAGCAGCTCACTAGCGGAGGGGTTCTCCTACGAGCAGTACTTC. Translation: CASSSLAEGFSYEQYF.

The J gene is TRBJ2-2, the V gene TRBV5-8; no clear D. Germline values: CDR1 SGHTS, CDR2 YDEGEE. This CDR3 is 14 amino acids long. V was pared by 0 bases and J by 6 bases, with 9 bases between. The CDR3: CASSLEGLPGELFF. The CDR3 DNA reads TGTGCCAGCAGCTTGGAAGGCCTTCCCGGGGAGCTGTTTTTT.

The chain carries TRBV27 and TRBJ1-1; a weak D match, TRBD1 (6 bases). Trimming stripped 6 bases from V and 7 bases from J, with 15 bases between. This CDR3 contains 13 residues. Germline CDR1 reads MNHEY; CDR2 reads SMNVEV (reference sequence). The CDR3 region is CASRNPGQIEAFF. The CDR3 nucleotides are TGTGCCAGCAGGAATCCCGGACAGATTGAAGCTTTCTTT.

This rearrangement joins TRBV25-1 to TRBJ2-3; TRBD2 matches 10 bases. The germline gives CDR1 MGHDK, CDR2 SYGVNS. The trim removed 2 bases at V and 4 bases at J, leaving 12 bases unmatched. The CDR3 extends over 18 amino acids. CDR3 DNA sequence: TGTGCCAGCAGTGAACCGGGAGGACTAGCGGTCGAGTCAGATACGCAGTATTTT. Translating gives CASSEPGGLAVESDTQYF. Full variable domain (outside the CDR3, taken from reference TRBV25-1 and TRBJ2-3): EADIYQTPRYLVIGTGKKITLECSQTMGHDKMYWYQQDPGMELHLIHYSYGVNSTEKGDLSSESTVSRIRTEHFPLTLESARPSHTSQYLCASSEPGGLAVESDTQYFGPGTRLTVL.

This clone was seen only once. The chain is built from TRBV7-9 and TRBJ2-7; 9 bases line up with TRBD1. CDR3 length: 13 residues. In germline, CDR1 is SEHNR, CDR2 FQNEAQ (reference sequence). V was clipped by 4 bases and J by 5 bases; unmatched bases: 3. CDR3 sequence reads: CASSSGTGNEQYF. The CDR3 DNA is TGTGCCAGCAGCTCCGGGACAGGGAACGAGCAGTACTTC.

The chain carries TRBV27 and TRBJ2-3; 11 bases fit TRBD2. The J segment lost 6 bases and the V segment lost 4 bases, leaving 9 bases of the junction unmatched. The CDR3 length is 16 residues. Germline V CDR1 and CDR2: MNHEY, SMNVEV (reference sequence). CDR3 nucleotide sequence: TGTGCCAGCAGTTCGATTAGCGGGGGGGCATCTGATACGCAGTATTTT. This gives the protein CASSSISGGASDTQYF.

The chain links TRBV13 to TRBJ1-6, with a tentative D call TRBD1 (5 bases). V lost 2 bases and J 10 bases, leaving 15 bases between the germline ends. The CDR3 consists of 15 residues. Germline CDR1 reads PRHDT; CDR2 reads FYEKMQ (reference sequence). CDR3 residues: CASSLFRPGGSPLHF. The CDR3 region has the DNA TGTGCCAGCAGCTTATTCAGGCCGGGGGGGTCACCCCTCCACTTT.

The CDR3 loop reads CAWTPLGGHEEQYF. Here the CDR3 DNA reads TGTGCCTGGACCCCCCTGGGGGGTCACGAAGAGCAGTACTTC. This chain joins TRBV30 and TRBJ2-7; perhaps TRBD2 as D (6 bases). Looked up from germline, CDR1 is GTSNPN and CDR2 is SVGIG (reference sequence). V was shortened by 4 bases and J by 7 bases, with 20 bases between the two germline ends. The CDR3 totals 14 residues.